This T cell receptor (beta chain) appears in the sequencing data of a study of T cells after yellow fever vaccination. Looked up from germline, CDR1 is SGHDN and CDR2 is FVKESK. The junction had 5 bases not matched to a gene; V was cut back by 3 bases and J by 5 bases. There are 14 residues in the CDR3. From the 5' RACE reads, TCRdb called clonotypes with MiXCR, one entry per CDR3 protein. The table shows about 550,000 distinct CDR3 sequences, with approximately 21% occurring only once. The sample was PBMCs, taken 15 days after the yellow fever booster vaccination. The clonotype originates from a young man who received the YFV17D yellow fever vaccine. The chain has TRBV14 and TRBJ2-5; 8 bases are shared with TRBD2. The CDR3 loop reads CASSHRTSWETQYF. CDR3 bases: TGTGCCAGCAGCCATAGGACTAGCTGGGAGACCCAGTACTTC.